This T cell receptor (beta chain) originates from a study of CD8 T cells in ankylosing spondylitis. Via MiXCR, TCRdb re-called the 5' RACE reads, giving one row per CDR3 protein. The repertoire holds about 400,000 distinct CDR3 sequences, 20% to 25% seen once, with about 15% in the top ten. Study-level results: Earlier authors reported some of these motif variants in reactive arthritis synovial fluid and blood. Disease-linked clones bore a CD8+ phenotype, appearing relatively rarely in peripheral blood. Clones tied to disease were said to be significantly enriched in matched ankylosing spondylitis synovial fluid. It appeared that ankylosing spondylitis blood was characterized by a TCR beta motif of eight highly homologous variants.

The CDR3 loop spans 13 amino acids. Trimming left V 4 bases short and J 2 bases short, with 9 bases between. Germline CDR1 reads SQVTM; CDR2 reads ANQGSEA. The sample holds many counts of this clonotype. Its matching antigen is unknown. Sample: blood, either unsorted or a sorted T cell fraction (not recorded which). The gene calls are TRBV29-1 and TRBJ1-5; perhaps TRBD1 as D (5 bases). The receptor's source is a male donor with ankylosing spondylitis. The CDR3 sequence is CSVAGTRNQPQHF. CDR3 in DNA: TGCAGCGTTGCCGGGACCCGCAATCAGCCCCAGCATTTT.